A single sample is the source of the 23 T cell receptor beta chains below, sequenced in a study of beta chain features in type 1 diabetes (dated by TCRdb to 2017 to 2018). The study at large found these results: Type 1 diabetes patients showed a moderate but significant shortening of TCRB CDR3 length in all four CD4+ subsets.

Libraries were made using the immunoSEQ multiplex PCR assay. The High Capacity cDNA Reverse Transcription Kit was used to reverse transcribe all of the isolated RNA, meaning that expressed TCRB transcripts were what got sequenced. Sourced from immuneACCESS, this table was stored by TCRdb with only in-frame sequences that have V and J called. A share of the clones is absent; for the studies checked, an unresolved V gene accounts for under half, and the remainder has no known explanation. The sample yields around 140,000 clones; around an eighth were counted once. The ten largest clonotypes hold under 1.5% of the sample. These TCRs are of unknown antigen specificity. Sequencing was carried out using central memory CD4+ T cells from blood. Receptors were obtained from a man aged 18 to 35 with type 1 diabetes.

V usage is TRBV4-2 and J usage is TRBJ1-6; D unresolved. The CDR3 contains 17 residues. The V gene's germline CDR1 is LGHNA and CDR2 YNFKEQ. With 0 bases removed from V and 7 bases from J, the gap between germline ends came to 16 bases. The CDR3 reads CASSQDPWWQANSPLHF. As DNA, the CDR3 is TGTGCCAGCAGCCAAGACCCCTGGTGGCAGGCAAATTCACCCCTCCACTTT.

With regard to this clone: The junction departs from the called germline gene at one end, perhaps through a read error. V gene TRBV10-3 combines with J gene TRBJ2-1, with TRBD1 matching 10 bases. This CDR3 region has 16 residues. Germline CDR1 is ENHRY and CDR2 is SYGVKD. The CDR3: CAISESPGQGGNGQFF. CDR3 nucleotides: TGTGCCATCAGTGAGTCACCCGGACAGGGGGGTAATGGGCAGTTCTTC.

The table lists this clone with a few counts. This chain connects TRBV20-1 to TRBJ2-7; D gene uncertain. Deletions cut 6 bases from V and 6 bases from J, with 12 bases between. The CDR3 length is 11 residues. CDR1 and CDR2 (germline): DFQATT, SNEGSKA (reference sequence). The CDR3 reads CSAFSSGEQYF. For the CDR3, the DNA is TGCAGTGCCTTCAGCTCGGGCGAGCAGTACTTC.

This sequence joins TRBV11-2 and TRBJ2-1; 7 nucleotides align to TRBD1. Unmatched junction bases numbered 12, after V lost 4 bases and J lost 6 bases. This CDR3 is 16 amino acids long. Germline V CDR1 and CDR2: SGHAT, FQNNGV. The CDR3 loop is CASSSLQGPQVNEQFF. As DNA, the CDR3 is TGTGCCAGCAGCTCATTACAGGGGCCACAGGTCAATGAGCAGTTCTTC.

This clone has just a few counts. The chain employs TRBV14 and TRBJ1-1; 12 nucleotides match TRBD1. Germline CDR1 reads SGHDN; CDR2 reads FVKESK. The CDR3 consists of 14 residues. V lost 1 base to trimming and J lost 11 bases; unmatched junction nucleotides: 5. The CDR3 sequence is CASSQVGTGGYAFF. The CDR3 DNA is TGTGCCAGCAGCCAAGTTGGGACAGGGGGCTATGCTTTCTTT. Complete variable domain (other parts from reference TRBV14 and TRBJ1-1): EAGVTQFPSHSVIEKGQTVTLRCDPISGHDNLYWYRRVMGKEIKFLLHFVKESKQDESGMPNNRFLAERTGGTYSTLKVQPAELEDSGVYFCASSQVGTGGYAFFGQGTRLTVV.

This clone showed up just a few times. The chain combines TRBV4-1 with TRBJ2-7, with D perhaps matching TRBD2 (5 bases). CDR1 and CDR2 from the germline V gene are MGHRA and YSYEKL. The ends were cut back, 1 base at V and 0 bases at J, with 19 bases in the middle. The CDR3 is 18 residues long. DNA for the CDR3: TGCGCCAGCAGCCAAGTAATAAGGACTTTGCGGTTCTCCTACGAGCAGTACTTC. Its translation is CASSQVIRTLRFSYEQYF.

The genes are TRBV18 and TRBJ2-5; a possible D gene is TRBD1 (5 bases). The germline CDR1 and CDR2 sequences are KGHSH and LQKENI. This CDR3 spans 14 amino acids. V was clipped by 1 base and J by 0 bases, with 6 bases between them. The CDR3 loop is CASSPRRDQETQYF. DNA for the CDR3: TGTGCCAGCTCACCACGCAGGGACCAAGAGACCCAGTACTTC.

This clone occurred a few times. The chain's CDR3 is CASSPTLDRTDTQYF. The CDR3 bases are TGTGCCAGCTCACCTACACTTGACAGAACAGATACGCAGTATTTT. V and J are TRBV18 and TRBJ2-3; maybe TRBD1 (5 bases). Germline V lookup: CDR1 KGHSH, CDR2 LQKENI. V was shortened by 3 bases and J by 3 bases, with 13 bases between the two germline ends. The CDR3 covers 15 residues. Based on the CDR3 plus reference TRBV18 and TRBJ2-3, the full variable domain is NAGVMQNPRHLVRRRGQEARLRCSPMKGHSHVYWYRQLPEEGLKFMVYLQKENIIDESGMPKERFSAEFPKEGPSILRIQQVVRGDSAAYFCASSPTLDRTDTQYFGPGTRLTVL.

The rearrangement joins TRBV2 to TRBJ2-5, with D maybe TRBD2 (6 bases). Germline V CDR1 and CDR2: SNHLY, FYNNEI. This CDR3 contains 13 residues. The germline V and J ends were trimmed by 2 bases and 3 bases, with 7 bases remaining between them. CDR3 sequence reads: CASSELAEETQYF. The CDR3 DNA reads TGTGCCAGCAGTGAATTAGCGGAAGAGACCCAGTACTTC.

Only a few counts were recorded for this clone. The chain combines TRBV5-4 with TRBJ2-3; possibly TRBD2 for D (5 bases). The CDR3 is 19 amino acids. Looked up from germline, CDR1 is SGHNT and CDR2 is YYREEE (reference sequence). Trimming cost V 4 bases and J 6 bases, with 30 bases left between them. The CDR3 sequence: CASSQDQAPGVKLGDTQYF. The CDR3 DNA sequence: TGTGCCAGCAGCCAAGATCAAGCCCCCGGGGTTAAACTCGGGGATACGCAGTATTTT.

This clone has a handful of counts. The rearrangement uses TRBV30 and TRBJ1-1; the match to TRBD1 covers 9 bases. Losses at the gene ends were 2 bases for V and 6 bases for J; bases not matched to a gene: 10. The CDR3 sequence is 15 residues long. Germline values: CDR1 GTSNPN, CDR2 SVGIG (reference sequence). CDR3 nucleotide sequence: TGTGCCTGGAGTACCAGGGACAGGGACGACGCTGAAGCTTTCTTT. Amino acid sequence: CAWSTRDRDDAEAFF. The whole variable domain, remainder taken from reference TRBV30 and TRBJ1-1, is SQTIHQWPATLVQPVGSPLSLECTVEGTSNPNLYWYRQAAGRGLQLLFYSVGIGQISSEVPQNLSASRPQDRQFILSSKKLLLSDSGFYLCAWSTRDRDDAEAFFGQGTRLTVV.

This clone was recorded a few times. The rearrangement uses TRBV19 and TRBJ2-1, with TRBD2 matching 10 bases. Germline V gives CDR1 LNHDA, CDR2 SQIVND (reference sequence). Trimming removed 7 bases from V and 5 bases from J; junction bases left unmatched: 11. The CDR3 runs to 16 residues. For the CDR3, the DNA is TGTGCCAGTACCAACCCAGGGACTAGCGTCAACAATGAGCAGTTCTTC. Translation: CASTNPGTSVNNEQFF.

Remarks on this clone: The sample has other DNA sequences that encode this CDR3 too. The chain recombines TRBV21-1 with TRBJ2-7; the table names TRBD2, a call not compared with the DNA. TRBV21-1 is recorded as a pseudogene. The CDR3 has 15 residues. The CDR3 is CASSKEKENSYEQYF. The CDR3, as DNA: TGTGCCAGCAGCAAAGAAAAAGAGAACTCCTACGAGCAGTACTTC.

Remarks on this clone: One junction end disagrees with the germline gene, perhaps due to a read error. This chain links TRBV7-7 with TRBJ2-3; 12 bases line up with TRBD2. This CDR3 has 16 amino acids. Looked up from germline, CDR1 is SSHAT and CDR2 is FNYEAQ (reference sequence). CDR3 sequence: CASSLASGGAGDTQYF. DNA of the CDR3: TGTGCTAGCAGCTTAGCTAGCGGGGGGGCCGGGGATACGCAGTATTTT.

This clone showed up just a few times. The chain has TRBV19 and TRBJ1-3; the match to TRBD1 covers 8 bases. Germline V lookup: CDR1 LNHDA, CDR2 SQIVND (reference sequence). The CDR3 covers 16 residues. J gave up 0 bases and V 6 bases, and 7 bases lay outside the gene matches. The CDR3 DNA reads TGTGCCAGTAGCCTGACAGGGGACCTCTCTGGAAACACCATATATTTT. Its protein product is CASSLTGDLSGNTIYF.

The CDR3 loop is CASSETARGEKLFF. CDR3 nucleotide sequence: TGTGCCAGCAGCGAAACGGCGAGGGGTGAAAAACTGTTTTTT. The chain combines TRBV7-9 with TRBJ1-4, with a tentative D call TRBD1 (5 bases). CDR1 and CDR2 (germline): SEHNR, FQNEAQ (reference sequence). The V gene lost 5 bases and the J gene lost 7 bases, with 14 bases spanning the gap. The CDR3 has 14 amino acids.

The V call is TRBV5-1, the J call TRBJ2-5, with a possible D match to TRBD2 (5 bases). V shed 2 bases and J shed 5 bases, with 13 bases lying between them. The CDR3 length is 14 residues. CDR1 and CDR2 from the germline V gene are SGHRS and YFSETQ. The CDR3 reads CASSFGPSRETQYF. CDR3 DNA sequence: TGCGCCAGCAGCTTCGGGCCTAGCCGGGAGACCCAGTACTTC.

There are many counts of this clone. The rearrangement links TRBV27 to TRBJ1-2; the match to TRBD1 covers 8 bases. Germline V gene sequence: CDR1 MNHEY, CDR2 SMNVEV (reference sequence). This CDR3 comprises 14 residues. J lost 4 bases, V lost 8 bases, and 9 bases had no gene match. The CDR3 coding sequence is TGTGCCAGCCGACCTGGGGACAGGACCTATGGCTACACCTTC. Translating gives CASRPGDRTYGYTF.

The J gene is TRBJ1-2, the V gene TRBV5-1; D is unresolved. The V gene lost 5 bases and the J gene lost 7 bases, with 3 bases spanning the gap. The length of the CDR3 is 9 residues. Per the germline V gene, CDR1 is SGHRS and CDR2 is YFSETQ. DNA for the CDR3: TGCGCCAGCAGGGGTGGCTACACCTTC. It specifies CASRGGYTF.

The chain uses TRBV7-3 and TRBJ1-2; a weak D match, TRBD1 (5 bases). The germline V and J ends were trimmed by 3 bases and 2 bases, with 16 bases remaining between them. The CDR3 is 16 amino acids. Germline-derived CDR1 and CDR2 are SGHTA and FQGTGA. The CDR3 DNA follows: TGTGCCAGCAGCTTTGGGATCAGTGAGGGGAACTATGGCTACACCTTC. This gives the protein CASSFGISEGNYGYTF. Full variable domain (outside the CDR3, taken from reference TRBV7-3 and TRBJ1-2): GAGVSQTPSNKVTEKGKYVELRCDPISGHTALYWYRQSLGQGPEFLIYFQGTGAADDSGLPNDRFFAVRPEGSVSTLKIQRTERGDSAVYLCASSFGISEGNYGYTFGSGTRLTVV.

This clone showed up just a few times. The rearrangement links TRBV6-5 to TRBJ1-2; D unclear. The germline V and J ends were trimmed by 4 bases and 6 bases, with 9 bases remaining between them. Germline assignment: CDR1 MNHEY and CDR2 SVGAGI. CDR3 length: 12 residues. The CDR3 DNA reads as TGTGCCAGCAGTTTAACTGGGAATGGCTACACCTTC. This encodes CASSLTGNGYTF.

This clone is medium-sized within its sample. The rearrangement links TRBV7-8 to TRBJ1-1; D unclear. CDR1 SGHVS and CDR2 FQNEAQ come from the germline V gene. V was pared by 3 bases and J by 0 bases, with 8 bases between. This CDR3 has 14 amino acids. In nucleotides, the CDR3 is TGTGCCAGCAGCTTTAGACGGCTGAACACTGAAGCTTTCTTT. It yields the protein CASSFRRLNTEAFF.

This chain uses TRBV5-6 with TRBJ1-3; D is ambiguous. The CDR3 runs 14 residues. V gave up 2 bases and J gave up 5 bases, with 11 bases separating them. In germline, CDR1 is SGHDT, CDR2 YYEEEE. This chain's CDR3 is CASSLPESRNTIYF. DNA of the CDR3: TGTGCCAGCAGCTTACCGGAGTCCAGAAACACCATATATTTT.